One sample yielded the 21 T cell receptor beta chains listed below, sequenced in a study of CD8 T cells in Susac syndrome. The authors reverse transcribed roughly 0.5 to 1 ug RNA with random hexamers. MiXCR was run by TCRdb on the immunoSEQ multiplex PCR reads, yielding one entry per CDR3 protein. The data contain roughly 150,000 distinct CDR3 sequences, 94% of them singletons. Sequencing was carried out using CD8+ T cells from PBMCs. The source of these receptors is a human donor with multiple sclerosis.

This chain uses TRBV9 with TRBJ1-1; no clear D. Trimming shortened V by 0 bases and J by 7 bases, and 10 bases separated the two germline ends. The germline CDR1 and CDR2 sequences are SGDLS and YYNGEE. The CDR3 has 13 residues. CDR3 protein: CASSVVLGREAFF. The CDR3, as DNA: TGTGCCAGCAGCGTAGTTCTGGGCCGTGAAGCTTTCTTT.

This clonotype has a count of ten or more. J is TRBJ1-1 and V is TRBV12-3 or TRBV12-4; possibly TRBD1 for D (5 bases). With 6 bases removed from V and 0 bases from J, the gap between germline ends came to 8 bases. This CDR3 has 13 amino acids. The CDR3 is CASSLGLNTEAFF. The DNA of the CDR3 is TGTGCCAGCAGCTTGGGGCTGAACACTGAAGCTTTCTTT.

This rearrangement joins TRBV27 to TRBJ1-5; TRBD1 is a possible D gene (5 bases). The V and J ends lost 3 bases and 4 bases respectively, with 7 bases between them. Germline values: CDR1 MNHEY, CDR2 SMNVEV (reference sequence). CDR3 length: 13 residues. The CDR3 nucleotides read TGTGCCAGCAGTTTTCAGGGAAATCAGCCCCAGCATTTT. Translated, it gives CASSFQGNQPQHF.

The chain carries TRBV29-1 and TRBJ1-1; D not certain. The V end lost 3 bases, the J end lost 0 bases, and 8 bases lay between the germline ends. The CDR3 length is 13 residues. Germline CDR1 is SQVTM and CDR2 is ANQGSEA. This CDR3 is CSVESDMNTEAFF. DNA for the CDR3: TGCAGCGTTGAGTCAGACATGAACACTGAAGCTTTCTTT.

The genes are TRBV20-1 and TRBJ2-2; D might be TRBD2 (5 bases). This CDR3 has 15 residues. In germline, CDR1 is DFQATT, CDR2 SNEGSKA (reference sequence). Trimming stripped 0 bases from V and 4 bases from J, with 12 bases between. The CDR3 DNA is TGCAGTGCTAGAGATCCTGGCGGGCCCACCGGGGAGCTGTTTTTT. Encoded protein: CSARDPGGPTGELFF.

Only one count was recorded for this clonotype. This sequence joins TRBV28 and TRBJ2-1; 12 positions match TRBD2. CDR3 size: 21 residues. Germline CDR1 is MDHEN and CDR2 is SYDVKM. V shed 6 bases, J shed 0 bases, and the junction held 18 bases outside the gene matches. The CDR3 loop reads CASRTLAGGRAETVSYNEQFF. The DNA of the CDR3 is TGTGCCAGCAGGACGCTAGCGGGGGGGCGGGCCGAGACCGTCTCCTACAATGAGCAGTTCTTC.

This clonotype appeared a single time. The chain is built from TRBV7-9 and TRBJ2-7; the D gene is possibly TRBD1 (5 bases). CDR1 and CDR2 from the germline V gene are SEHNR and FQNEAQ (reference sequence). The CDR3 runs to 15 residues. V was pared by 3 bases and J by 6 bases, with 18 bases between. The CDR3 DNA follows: TGTGCCAGCAGCTTCTCAGGACAAGGGGCTGGCGAGCAGTACTTC. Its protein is CASSFSGQGAGEQYF.

The CDR3 is CATSDPRLAGPEEQFF. The CDR3, as DNA: TGTGCCACCAGTGATCCTCGACTAGCGGGCCCCGAGGAGCAGTTCTTC. The chain joins TRBV24-1 to TRBJ2-1; TRBD2 matches 10 bases. J was trimmed by 10 bases and V by 3 bases; bases with no gene match: 11. CDR1 and CDR2 (germline): KGHDR, SFDVKD. The CDR3 totals 16 residues.

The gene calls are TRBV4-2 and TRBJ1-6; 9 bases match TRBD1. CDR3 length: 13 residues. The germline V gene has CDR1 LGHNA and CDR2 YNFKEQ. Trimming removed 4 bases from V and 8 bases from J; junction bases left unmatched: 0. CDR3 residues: CASSRTGDSPLHF. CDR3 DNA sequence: TGTGCCAGCAGCCGGACAGGGGATTCACCCCTCCACTTT.

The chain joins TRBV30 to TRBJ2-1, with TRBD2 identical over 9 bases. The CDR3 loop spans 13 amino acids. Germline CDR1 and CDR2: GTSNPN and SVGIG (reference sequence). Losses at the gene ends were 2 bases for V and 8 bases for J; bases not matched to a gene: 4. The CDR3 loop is CAWSLASGDEQFF. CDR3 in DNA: TGTGCCTGGAGTTTAGCTAGCGGGGATGAGCAGTTCTTC.

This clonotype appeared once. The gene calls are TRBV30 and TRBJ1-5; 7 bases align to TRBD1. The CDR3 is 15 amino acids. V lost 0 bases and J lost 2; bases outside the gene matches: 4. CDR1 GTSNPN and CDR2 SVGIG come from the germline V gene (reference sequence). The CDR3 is CAWSVEGAGNQPQHF. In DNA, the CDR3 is TGTGCCTGGAGTGTAGAGGGGGCAGGCAATCAGCCCCAGCATTTT.

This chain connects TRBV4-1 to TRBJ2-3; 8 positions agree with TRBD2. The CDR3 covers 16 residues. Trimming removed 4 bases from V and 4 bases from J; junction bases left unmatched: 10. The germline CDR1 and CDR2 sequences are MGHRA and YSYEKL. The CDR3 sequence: CASSPPPGLAADTQYF. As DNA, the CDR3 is TGCGCCAGCAGCCCCCCGCCCGGACTAGCCGCAGATACGCAGTATTTT.

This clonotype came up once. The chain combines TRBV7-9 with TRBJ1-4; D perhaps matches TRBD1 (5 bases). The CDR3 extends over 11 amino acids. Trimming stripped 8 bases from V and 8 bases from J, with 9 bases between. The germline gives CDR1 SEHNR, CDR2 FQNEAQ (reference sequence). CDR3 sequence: CASGGDEKLFF. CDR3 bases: TGTGCCAGCGGCGGGGACGAAAAACTGTTTTTT.

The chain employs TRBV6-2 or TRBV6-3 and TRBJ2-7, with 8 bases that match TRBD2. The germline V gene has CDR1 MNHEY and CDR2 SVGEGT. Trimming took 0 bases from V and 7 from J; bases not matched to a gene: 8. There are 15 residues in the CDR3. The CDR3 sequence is CASSYSRGGLSEQYF. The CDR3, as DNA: TGTGCCAGCAGTTACTCCCGGGGGGGCCTCTCGGAGCAGTACTTC.

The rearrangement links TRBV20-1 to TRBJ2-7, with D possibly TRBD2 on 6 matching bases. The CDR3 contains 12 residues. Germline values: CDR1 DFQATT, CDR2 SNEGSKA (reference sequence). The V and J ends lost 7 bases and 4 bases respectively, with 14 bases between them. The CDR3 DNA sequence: TGCAGTGGAAGTGTTAGCGGATACGAGCAGTACTTC. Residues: CSGSVSGYEQYF.

The CDR3 bases are TGTGCCAGTAGTGACAAACAGGTTCTCCGCAAAAATCAGCCCCAGCATTTT. Protein product: CASSDKQVLRKNQPQHF. V usage is TRBV19 and J usage is TRBJ1-5; a weak D match, TRBD1 (5 bases). The CDR3 is made up of 17 amino acids. Trimming stripped 5 bases from V and 4 bases from J, with 21 bases between. The V gene's germline CDR1 is LNHDA and CDR2 SQIVND (reference sequence).

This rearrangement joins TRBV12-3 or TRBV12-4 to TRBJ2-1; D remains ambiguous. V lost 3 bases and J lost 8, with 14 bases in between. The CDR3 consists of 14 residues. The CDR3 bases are TGTGCCAGCAGTTTTACCCCTGGGCGCGATGAGCAGTTCTTC. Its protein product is CASSFTPGRDEQFF.

In DNA, the CDR3 is TGTGCCAGCCAACCGTCGGGGGTAAGCGAGCAGTACTTC. Its protein is CASQPSGVSEQYF. This chain links TRBV19 with TRBJ2-7; maybe TRBD2 (6 bases). Germline V CDR1 and CDR2: LNHDA, SQIVND (reference sequence). V dropped 9 bases and J dropped 6 bases, with 18 bases sitting between them. The length of the CDR3 is 13 residues.

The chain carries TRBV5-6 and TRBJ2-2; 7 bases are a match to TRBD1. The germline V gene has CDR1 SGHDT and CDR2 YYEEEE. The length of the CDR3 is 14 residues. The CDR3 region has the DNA TGTGCGAGCCGGGACAGAACGAACACCGGGGAGCTGTTTTTT. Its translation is CASRDRTNTGELFF. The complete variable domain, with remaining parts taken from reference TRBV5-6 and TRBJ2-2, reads DAGVTQSPTHLIKTRGQQVTLRCSPKSGHDTVSWYQQALGQGPQFIFQYYEEEERQRGNFPDRFSGHQFPNYSSELNVNALLLGDSALYLCASRDRTNTGELFFGEGSRLTVL.

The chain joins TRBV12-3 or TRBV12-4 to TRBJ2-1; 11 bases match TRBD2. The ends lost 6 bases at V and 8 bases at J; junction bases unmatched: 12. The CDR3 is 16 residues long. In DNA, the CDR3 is TGTGCCAGCAGCCCCCCCGCTAGCGGGGGGTTTGATGAGCAGTTCTTC. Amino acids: CASSPPASGGFDEQFF.

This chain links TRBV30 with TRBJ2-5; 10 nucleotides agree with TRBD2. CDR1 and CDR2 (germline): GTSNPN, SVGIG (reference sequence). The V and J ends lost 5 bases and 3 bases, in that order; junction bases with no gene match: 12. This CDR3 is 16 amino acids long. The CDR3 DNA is TGTGCCTGGGAGGCTCTGGGACTAGCGATGGAAGAGACCCAGTACTTC. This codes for CAWEALGLAMEETQYF.